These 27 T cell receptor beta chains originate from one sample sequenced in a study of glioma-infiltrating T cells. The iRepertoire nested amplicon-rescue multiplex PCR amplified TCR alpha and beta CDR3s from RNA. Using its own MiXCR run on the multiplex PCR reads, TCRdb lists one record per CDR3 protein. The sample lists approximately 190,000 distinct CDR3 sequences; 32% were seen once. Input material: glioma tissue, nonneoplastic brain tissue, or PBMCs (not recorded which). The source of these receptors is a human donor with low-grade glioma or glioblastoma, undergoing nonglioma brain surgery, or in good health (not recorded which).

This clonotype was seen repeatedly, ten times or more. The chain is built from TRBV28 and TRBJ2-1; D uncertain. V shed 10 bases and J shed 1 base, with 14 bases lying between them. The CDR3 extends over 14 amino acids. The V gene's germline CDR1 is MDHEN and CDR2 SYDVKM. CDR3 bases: TGTGCCACCCGCATAATGAGGTCCTACAATGAGCAGTTCTTC. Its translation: CATRIMRSYNEQFF.

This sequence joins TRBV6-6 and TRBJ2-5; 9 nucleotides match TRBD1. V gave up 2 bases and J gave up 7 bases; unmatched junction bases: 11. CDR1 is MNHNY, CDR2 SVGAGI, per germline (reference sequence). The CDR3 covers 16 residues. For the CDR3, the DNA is TGTGCCAGCAGTTACGGCTCCGGACAGGGGATGGGGACCCAGTACTTC. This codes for CASSYGSGQGMGTQYF.

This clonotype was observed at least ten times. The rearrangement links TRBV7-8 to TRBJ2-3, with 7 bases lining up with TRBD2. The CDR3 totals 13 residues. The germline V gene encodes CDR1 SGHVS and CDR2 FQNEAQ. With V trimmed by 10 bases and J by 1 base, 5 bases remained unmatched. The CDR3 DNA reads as TGTGCCACATCACGGGAGGGCACAGATACGCAGTATTTT. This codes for CATSREGTDTQYF.

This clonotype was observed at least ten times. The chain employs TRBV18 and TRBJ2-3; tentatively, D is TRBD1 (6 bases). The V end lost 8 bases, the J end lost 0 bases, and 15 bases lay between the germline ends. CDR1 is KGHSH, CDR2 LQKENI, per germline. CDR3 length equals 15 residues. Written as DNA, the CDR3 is TGTGCCAGCAAGACAGGCACTCCTAGCACAGATACGCAGTATTTT. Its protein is CASKTGTPSTDTQYF.

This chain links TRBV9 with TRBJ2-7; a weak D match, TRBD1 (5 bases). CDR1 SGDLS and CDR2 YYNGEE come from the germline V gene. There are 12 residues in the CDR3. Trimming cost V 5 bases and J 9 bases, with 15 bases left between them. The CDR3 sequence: CASSATGLAQYF. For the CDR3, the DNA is TGTGCCAGCAGTGCCACAGGATTAGCGCAGTACTTC.

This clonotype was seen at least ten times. CDR3 in DNA: TGTGCCAGCAGCGAAGGACTAGCGGGGGGCACAGATACGCAGTATTTT. Its translation: CASSEGLAGGTDTQYF. The chain employs TRBV7-2 and TRBJ2-3; 13 positions agree with TRBD2. Germline values: CDR1 SGHTA, CDR2 FQGNSA. The CDR3 extends over 16 amino acids. The J segment lost 1 base and the V segment lost 5 bases, leaving 3 bases of the junction unmatched.

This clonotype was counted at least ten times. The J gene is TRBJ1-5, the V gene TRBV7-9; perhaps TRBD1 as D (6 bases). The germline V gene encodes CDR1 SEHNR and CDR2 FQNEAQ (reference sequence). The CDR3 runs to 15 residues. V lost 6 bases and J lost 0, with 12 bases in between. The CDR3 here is CASSQTGNSNQPQHF. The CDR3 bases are TGTGCCAGCAGTCAAACAGGGAATAGCAATCAGCCCCAGCATTTT.

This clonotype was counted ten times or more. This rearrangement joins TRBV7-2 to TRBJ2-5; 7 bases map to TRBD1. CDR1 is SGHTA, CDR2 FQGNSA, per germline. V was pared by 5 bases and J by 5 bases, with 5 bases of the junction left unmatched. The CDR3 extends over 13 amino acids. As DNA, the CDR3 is TGTGCCAGCAGCACCGGACAGGCGGAGACCCAGTACTTC. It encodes CASSTGQAETQYF.

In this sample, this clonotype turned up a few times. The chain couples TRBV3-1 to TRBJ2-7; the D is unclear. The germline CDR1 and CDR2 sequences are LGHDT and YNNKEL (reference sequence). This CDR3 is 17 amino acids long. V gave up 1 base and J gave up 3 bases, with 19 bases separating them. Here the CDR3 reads CASSQVGLAVLHYEQYF. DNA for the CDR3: TGTGCCAGCAGCCAAGTCGGGCTGGCAGTCCTACACTACGAGCAGTACTTC.

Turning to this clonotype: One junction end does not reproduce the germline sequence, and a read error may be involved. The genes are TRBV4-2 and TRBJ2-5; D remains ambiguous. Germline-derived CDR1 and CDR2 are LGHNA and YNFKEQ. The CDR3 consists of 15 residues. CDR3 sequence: CARRKGGVAKETQDF. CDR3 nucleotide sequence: TGTGCAAGAAGAAAAGGTGGAGTTGCAAAAGAGACCCAGGACTTC.

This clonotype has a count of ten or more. DNA for the CDR3: TGTGCCAGCAGCCCCCGGGCCGGGGAGCCCCAGCATTTT. Its protein product is CASSPRAGEPQHF. The chain carries TRBV7-2 and TRBJ1-5, with D unclear. Germline lookup yields CDR1 SGHTA and CDR2 FQGNSA. Trimming cost V 5 bases and J 8 bases, with 13 bases left between them. CDR3 size: 13 residues. Looking up the rest from reference TRBV7-2 and TRBJ1-5 gives the full variable domain: GAGVSQSPSNKVTEKGKDVELRCDPISGHTALYWYRQSLGQGLEFLIYFQGNSAPDKSGLPSDRFSAERTGGSVSTLTIQRTQQEDSAVYLCASSPRAGEPQHFGDGTRLSIL.

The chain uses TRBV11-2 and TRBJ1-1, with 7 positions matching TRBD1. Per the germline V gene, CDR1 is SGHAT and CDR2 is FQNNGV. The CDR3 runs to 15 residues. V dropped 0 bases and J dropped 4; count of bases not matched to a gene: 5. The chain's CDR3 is CASSLDPGGPTEAFF. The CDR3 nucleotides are TGTGCCAGCAGCTTAGATCCAGGGGGACCCACTGAAGCTTTCTTT.

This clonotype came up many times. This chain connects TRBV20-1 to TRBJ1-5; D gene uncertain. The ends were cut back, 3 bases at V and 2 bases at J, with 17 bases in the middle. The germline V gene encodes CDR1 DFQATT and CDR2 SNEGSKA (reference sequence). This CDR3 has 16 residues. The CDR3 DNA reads TGCAGTGCTAGCAGCTTACAGCGAGGTGGCAATCAGCCCCAGCATTTT. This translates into CSASSLQRGGNQPQHF.

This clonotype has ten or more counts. The CDR3 spells CASNLQGIGQPQHF. The DNA for the CDR3 is TGCGCCAGCAACCTTCAGGGGATAGGGCAGCCCCAGCATTTT. V usage is TRBV4-1 and J usage is TRBJ1-5; D is perhaps TRBD1 (6 bases). The CDR3 is 14 amino acids. Germline CDR1 MGHRA, CDR2 YSYEKL. The germline V and J ends were trimmed by 7 bases and 7 bases, with 17 bases remaining between them.

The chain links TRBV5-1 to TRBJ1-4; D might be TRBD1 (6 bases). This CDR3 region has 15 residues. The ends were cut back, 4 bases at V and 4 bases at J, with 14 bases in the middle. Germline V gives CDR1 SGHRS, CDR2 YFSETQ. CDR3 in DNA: TGCGCCAGCAGCCAGACCGGACAGTTTAATGAAAAACTGTTTTTT. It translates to CASSQTGQFNEKLFF.

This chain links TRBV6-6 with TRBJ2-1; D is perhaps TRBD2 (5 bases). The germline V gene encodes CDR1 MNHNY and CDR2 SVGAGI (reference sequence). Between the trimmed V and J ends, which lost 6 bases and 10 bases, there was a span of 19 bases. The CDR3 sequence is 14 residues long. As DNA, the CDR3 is TGTGCCAGCAGCGTCACGGGGAAACCCTACGAGCAGTTCTTC. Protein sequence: CASSVTGKPYEQFF.

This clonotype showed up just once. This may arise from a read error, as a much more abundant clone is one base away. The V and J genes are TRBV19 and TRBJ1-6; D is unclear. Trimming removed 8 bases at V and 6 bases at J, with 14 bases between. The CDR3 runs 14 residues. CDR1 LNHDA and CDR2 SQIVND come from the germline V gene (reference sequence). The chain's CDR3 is CASRTYSVNSPLHF. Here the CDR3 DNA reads TGTGCCAGTCGTACTTACTCCGTTAATTCACCCCTCCACTTT.

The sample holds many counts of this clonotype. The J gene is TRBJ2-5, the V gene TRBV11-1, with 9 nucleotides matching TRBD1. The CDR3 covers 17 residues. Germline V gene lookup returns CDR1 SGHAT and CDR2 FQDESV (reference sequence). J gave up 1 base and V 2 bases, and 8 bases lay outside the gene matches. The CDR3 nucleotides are TGTGCCAGCAGCTTACGAGGATGGGGACAGGGCCAAGAGACCCAGTACTTC. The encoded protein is CASSLRGWGQGQETQYF. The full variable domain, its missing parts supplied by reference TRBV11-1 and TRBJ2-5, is EAEVAQSPRYKITEKSQAVAFWCDPISGHATLYWYRQILGQGPELLVQFQDESVVDDSQLPKDRFSAERLKGVDSTLKIQPAELGDSAMYLCASSLRGWGQGQETQYFGPGTRLLVL.

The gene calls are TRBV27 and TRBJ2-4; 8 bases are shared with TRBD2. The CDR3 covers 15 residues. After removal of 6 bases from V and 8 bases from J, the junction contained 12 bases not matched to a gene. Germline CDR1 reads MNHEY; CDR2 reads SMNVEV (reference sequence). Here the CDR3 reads CASRASRGLVYIQYF. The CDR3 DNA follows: TGTGCCAGCAGAGCCTCGCGGGGACTAGTATACATTCAGTACTTC.

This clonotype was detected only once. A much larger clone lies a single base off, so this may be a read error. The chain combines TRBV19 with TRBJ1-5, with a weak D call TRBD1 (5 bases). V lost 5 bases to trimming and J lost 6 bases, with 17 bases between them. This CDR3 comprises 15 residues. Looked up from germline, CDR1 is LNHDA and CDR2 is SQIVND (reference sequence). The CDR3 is CASSPLDSRSQPQHF. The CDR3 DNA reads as TGTGCCAGTAGTCCCCTCGACAGTCGCAGTCAGCCCCAGCATTTT.

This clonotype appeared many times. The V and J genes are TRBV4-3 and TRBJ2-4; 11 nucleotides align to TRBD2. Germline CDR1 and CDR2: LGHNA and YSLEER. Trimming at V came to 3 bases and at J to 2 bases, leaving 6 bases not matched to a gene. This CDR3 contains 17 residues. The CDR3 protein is CASSQVTSGSSKNIQYF. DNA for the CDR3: TGCGCCAGCAGCCAGGTTACTAGCGGGAGTTCCAAAAACATTCAGTACTTC.

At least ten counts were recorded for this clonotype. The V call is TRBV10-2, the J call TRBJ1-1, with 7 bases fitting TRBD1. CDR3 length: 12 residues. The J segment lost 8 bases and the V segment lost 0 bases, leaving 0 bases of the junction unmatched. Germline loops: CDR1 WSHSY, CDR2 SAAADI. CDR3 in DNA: TGCGCCAGCAGTGAGTCGGACAGGGAAGCTTTCTTT. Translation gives CASSESDREAFF.

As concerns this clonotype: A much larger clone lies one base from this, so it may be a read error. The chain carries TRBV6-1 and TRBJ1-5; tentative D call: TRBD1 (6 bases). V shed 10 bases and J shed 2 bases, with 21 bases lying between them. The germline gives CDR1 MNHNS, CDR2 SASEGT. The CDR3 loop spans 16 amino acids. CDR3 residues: CATDLEGGDGNQPQHF. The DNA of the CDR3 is TGTGCCACCGACTTAGAGGGGGGAGATGGCAATCAGCCCCAGCATTTT.

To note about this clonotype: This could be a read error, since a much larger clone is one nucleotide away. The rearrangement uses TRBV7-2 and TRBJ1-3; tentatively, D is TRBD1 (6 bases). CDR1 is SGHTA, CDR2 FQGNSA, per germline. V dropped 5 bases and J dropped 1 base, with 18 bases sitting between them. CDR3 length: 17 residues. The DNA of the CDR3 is TGTGCCAGCAGCCCAAAGGGGGGGGGACCTTCTGGAAACACCATATATTTT. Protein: CASSPKGGGPSGNTIYF.

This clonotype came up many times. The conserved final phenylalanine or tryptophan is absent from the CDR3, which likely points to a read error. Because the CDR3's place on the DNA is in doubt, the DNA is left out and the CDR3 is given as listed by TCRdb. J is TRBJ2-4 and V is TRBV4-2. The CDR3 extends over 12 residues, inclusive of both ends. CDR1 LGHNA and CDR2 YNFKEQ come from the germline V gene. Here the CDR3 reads CASSQDLRTLVL.

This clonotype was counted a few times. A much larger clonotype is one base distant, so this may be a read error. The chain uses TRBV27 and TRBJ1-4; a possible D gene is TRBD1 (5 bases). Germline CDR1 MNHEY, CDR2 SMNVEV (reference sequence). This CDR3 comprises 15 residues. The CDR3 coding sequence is TGTGCCAGCAGTTTGAGGCCGGGGACTAATGAAAAACTGTCTTTT. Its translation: CASSLRPGTNEKLSF.

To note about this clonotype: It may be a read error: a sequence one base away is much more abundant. The CDR3 protein is CASSLRPARGLAYIYEQYF. The CDR3 coding sequence is TGTGCCAGCAGTTTACGTCCAGCTCGCGGACTAGCGTATATCTACGAGCAGTACTTC. The chain couples TRBV28 to TRBJ2-7; TRBD2 aligns across 9 bases. Germline V gene sequence: CDR1 MDHEN, CDR2 SYDVKM. The CDR3 has 19 amino acids. V trimming: 2 bases; J trimming: 3 bases; junction bases outside the gene matches: 17.